A selection of T cell receptor beta chains follows, all from one sample in a study of tumor and adjacent non-tumor tissue in lung cancer. TCRdb analysed the multiplex PCR reads with MiXCR anew, one entry per CDR3 protein. Among 50,000 to 60,000 distinct CDR3 sequences listed, about 79% were seen once. Sequenced: distant non-tumor lung tissue. The receptor set was obtained from an older woman with non-small cell lung cancer. Both conserved end residues are part of each CDR3. D genes are given only for firm matches. A row's size may be missing; if present it is once, few, many or a size class.

many	TRBV14	TRBJ1-1	TRBD1	12	CASRRDRVEAFF	TGTGCCAGCAGGCGTGACAGGGTGGAGGCTTTCTTT
many	TRBV30	TRBJ1-3	.	14	CAWSFQGAGNTIYF	TGTGCCTGGAGTTTTCAGGGCGCTGGAAACACCATATATTTT
many	TRBV11-2	TRBJ2-2	TRBD1	16	CASSHPDRGWTGELFF	TGTGCCAGCAGCCACCCGGACAGGGGGTGGACCGGGGAGCTGTTTTTT
once	TRBV4-3	TRBJ2-1	TRBD2	16	CASSQGTSRTYNEQFF	TGCGCCAGCAGCCAGGGGACTAGCAGGACTTACAATGAGCAGTTCTTC
.	TRBV11-1	TRBJ2-1	.	17	CASSRGFAASSHKEQFF	TGTGCCAGCAGTCGGGGTTTTGCAGCGAGCTCCCACAAGGAGCAGTTCTTC
.	TRBV6-5	TRBJ2-4	.	15	CASTSPEQSFYIQYF	TGTGCAAGTACTTCTCCGGAACAGAGTTTTTACATTCAGTACTTC
.	TRBV11-2	TRBJ2-1	.	16	CASSTHRELEHIEQFF	TGTGCCAGCAGCACCCACAGGGAGCTTGAGCACATTGAGCAGTTCTTC
.	TRBV29-1	TRBJ2-1	TRBD1	16	CSVELGVTGGYHEQFF	TGCAGCGTTGAATTGGGGGTCACAGGGGGCTACCATGAACAGTTCTTC
.	TRBV30	TRBJ1-1	.	14	CAWSVRPGTAEAFF	TGTGCCTGGAGTGTACGTCCAGGGACCGCTGAGGCTTTCTTT
.	TRBV11-2	TRBJ2-7	.	12	CASNADRYEQYF	TGTGCCAGCAATGCCGACAGATACGAGCAATACTTC
large	TRBV10-1	TRBJ2-2	.	12	CASARIAGELFF	TGCGCCAGCGCTAGAATTGCCGGGGAGCTGTTTTTT
.	TRBV11-3	TRBJ2-3	.	18	CASSLGHDGGGTTDTQYF	TGTGCCAGCAGCTTAGGTCATGATGGCGGGGGCACCACAGATACGCAGTATTTT
.	TRBV11-3	TRBJ2-5	TRBD2	16	CASSLRSGPGRETQYF	TGTGCCAGCAGCTTAAGGTCGGGCCCAGGGAGGGAGACTCAGTACTTC
.	TRBV20-1	TRBJ1-1	TRBD1	14	CSAGEGTGMTEAFF	TGCAGTGCTGGGGAGGGGACAGGGATGACTGAAGCTTTCTTT